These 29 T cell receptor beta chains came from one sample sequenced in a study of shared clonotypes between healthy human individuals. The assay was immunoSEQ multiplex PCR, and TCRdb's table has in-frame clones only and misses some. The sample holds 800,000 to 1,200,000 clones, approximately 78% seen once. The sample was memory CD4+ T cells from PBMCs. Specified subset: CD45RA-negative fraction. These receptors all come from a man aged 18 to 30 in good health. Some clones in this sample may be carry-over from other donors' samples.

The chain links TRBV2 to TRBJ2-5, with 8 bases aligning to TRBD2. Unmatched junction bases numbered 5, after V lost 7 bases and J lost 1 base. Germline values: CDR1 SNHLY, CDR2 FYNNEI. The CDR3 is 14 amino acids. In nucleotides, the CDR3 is TGTGCCAGCAAGGACGGGAGGGCCCAAGAGACCCAGTACTTC. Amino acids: CASKDGRAQETQYF.

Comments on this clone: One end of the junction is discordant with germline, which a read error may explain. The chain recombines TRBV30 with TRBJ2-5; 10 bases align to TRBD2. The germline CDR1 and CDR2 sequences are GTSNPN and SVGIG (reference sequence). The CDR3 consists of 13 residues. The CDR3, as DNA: TGTGCCCGGAGTCGACTAGCGGGAGAGACCCAGTACTTC. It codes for CARSRLAGETQYF. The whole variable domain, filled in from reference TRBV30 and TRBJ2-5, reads SQTIHQWPATLVQPVGSPLSLECTVEGTSNPNLYWYRQAAGRGLQLLFYSVGIGQISSEVPQNLSASRPQDRQFILSSKKLLLSDSGFYLCARSRLAGETQYFGPGTRLLVL.

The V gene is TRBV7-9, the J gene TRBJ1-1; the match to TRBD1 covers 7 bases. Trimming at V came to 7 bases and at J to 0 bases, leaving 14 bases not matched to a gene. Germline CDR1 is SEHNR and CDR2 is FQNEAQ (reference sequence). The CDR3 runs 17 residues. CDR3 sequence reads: CASNRGSPGGMNTEAFF. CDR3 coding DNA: TGTGCCAGCAACCGGGGTTCCCCAGGGGGAATGAACACTGAAGCTTTCTTT.

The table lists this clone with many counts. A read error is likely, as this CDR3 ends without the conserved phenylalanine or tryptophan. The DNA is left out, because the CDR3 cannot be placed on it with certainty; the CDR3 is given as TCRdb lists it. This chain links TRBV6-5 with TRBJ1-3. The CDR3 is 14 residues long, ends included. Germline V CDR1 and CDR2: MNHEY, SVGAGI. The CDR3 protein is CASSTLAGAGGDFG.

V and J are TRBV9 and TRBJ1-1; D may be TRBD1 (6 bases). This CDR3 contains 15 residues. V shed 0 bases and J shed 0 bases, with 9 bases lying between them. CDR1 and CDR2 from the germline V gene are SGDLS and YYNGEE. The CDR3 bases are TGTGCCAGCAGCGTAGAAGGGGGGGTGAACACTGAAGCTTTCTTT. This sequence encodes CASSVEGGVNTEAFF.

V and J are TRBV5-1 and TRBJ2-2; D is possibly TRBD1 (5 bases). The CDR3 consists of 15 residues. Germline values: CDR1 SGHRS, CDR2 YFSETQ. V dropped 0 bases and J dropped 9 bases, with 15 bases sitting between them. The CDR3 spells CASSLGPGRTRELFF. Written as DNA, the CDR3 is TGCGCCAGCAGCTTGGGACCCGGACGGACAAGGGAGCTGTTTTTT.

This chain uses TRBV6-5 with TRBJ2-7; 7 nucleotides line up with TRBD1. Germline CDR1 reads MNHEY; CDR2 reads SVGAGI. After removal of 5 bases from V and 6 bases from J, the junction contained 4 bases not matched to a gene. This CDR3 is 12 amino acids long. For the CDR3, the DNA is TGTGCCAGCAGTCATCGACAGGGCGAGCAGTACTTC. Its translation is CASSHRQGEQYF.

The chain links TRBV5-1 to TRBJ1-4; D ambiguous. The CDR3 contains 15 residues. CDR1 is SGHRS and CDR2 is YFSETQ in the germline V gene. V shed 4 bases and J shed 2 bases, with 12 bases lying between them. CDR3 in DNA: TGCGCCAGCAGCGTGGAGAGGGCGACTAATGAAAAACTGTTTTTT. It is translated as CASSVERATNEKLFF. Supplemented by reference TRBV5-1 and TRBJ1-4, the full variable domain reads KAGVTQTPRYLIKTRGQQVTLSCSPISGHRSVSWYQQTPGQGLQFLFEYFSETQRNKGNFPGRFSGRQFSNSRSEMNVSTLELGDSALYLCASSVERATNEKLFFGSGTQLSVL.

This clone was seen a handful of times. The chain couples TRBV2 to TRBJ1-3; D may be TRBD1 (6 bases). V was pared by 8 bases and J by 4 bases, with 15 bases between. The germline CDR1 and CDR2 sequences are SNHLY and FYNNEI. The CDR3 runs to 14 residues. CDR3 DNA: TGTGCCAGCTCAGGGGAGGCCGCCGGAAACACCATATATTTT. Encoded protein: CASSGEAAGNTIYF.

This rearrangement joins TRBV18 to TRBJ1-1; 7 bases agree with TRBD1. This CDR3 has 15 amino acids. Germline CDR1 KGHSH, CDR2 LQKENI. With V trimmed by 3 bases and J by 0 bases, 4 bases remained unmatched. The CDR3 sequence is CASSPDRFMNTEAFF. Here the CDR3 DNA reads TGTGCCAGCTCACCGGACAGGTTTATGAACACTGAAGCTTTCTTT. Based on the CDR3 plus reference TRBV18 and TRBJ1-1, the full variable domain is NAGVMQNPRHLVRRRGQEARLRCSPMKGHSHVYWYRQLPEEGLKFMVYLQKENIIDESGMPKERFSAEFPKEGPSILRIQQVVRGDSAAYFCASSPDRFMNTEAFFGQGTRLTVV.

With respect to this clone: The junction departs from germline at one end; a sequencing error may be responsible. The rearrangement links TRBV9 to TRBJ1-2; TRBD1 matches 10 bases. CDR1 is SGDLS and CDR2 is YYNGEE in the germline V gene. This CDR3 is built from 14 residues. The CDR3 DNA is TGTGCCAGCAGCGCCGGGACAGGGGCCTATGGCTACGCCTTC. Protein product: CASSAGTGAYGYAF.

This CDR3 is CAWSVPPLEELFF. The CDR3 DNA reads TGTGCCTGGAGTGTACCGCCGCTCGAGGAGCTGTTTTTT. The V and J genes are TRBV30 and TRBJ2-2; D is uncertain. V lost 0 bases and J lost 10, with 12 bases in between. This CDR3 contains 13 residues. Germline V gene sequence: CDR1 GTSNPN, CDR2 SVGIG (reference sequence).

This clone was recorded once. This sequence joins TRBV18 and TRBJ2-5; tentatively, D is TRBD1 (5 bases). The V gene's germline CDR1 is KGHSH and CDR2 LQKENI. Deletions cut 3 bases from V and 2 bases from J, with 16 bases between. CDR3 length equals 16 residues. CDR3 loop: CASSPLYAGIQETQYF. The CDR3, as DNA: TGTGCCAGCTCACCCTTATACGCAGGGATTCAAGAGACCCAGTACTTC. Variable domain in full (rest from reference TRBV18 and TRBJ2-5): NAGVMQNPRHLVRRRGQEARLRCSPMKGHSHVYWYRQLPEEGLKFMVYLQKENIIDESGMPKERFSAEFPKEGPSILRIQQVVRGDSAAYFCASSPLYAGIQETQYFGPGTRLLVL.

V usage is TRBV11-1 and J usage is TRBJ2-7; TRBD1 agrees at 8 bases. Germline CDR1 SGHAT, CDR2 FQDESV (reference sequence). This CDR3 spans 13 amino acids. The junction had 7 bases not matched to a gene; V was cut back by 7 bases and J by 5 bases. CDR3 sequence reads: CASTRTGTDEQYF. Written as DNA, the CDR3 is TGTGCCAGCACCAGGACAGGGACCGACGAGCAGTACTTC. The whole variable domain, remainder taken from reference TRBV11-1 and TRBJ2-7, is EAEVAQSPRYKITEKSQAVAFWCDPISGHATLYWYRQILGQGPELLVQFQDESVVDDSQLPKDRFSAERLKGVDSTLKIQPAELGDSAMYLCASTRTGTDEQYFGPGTRLTVT.

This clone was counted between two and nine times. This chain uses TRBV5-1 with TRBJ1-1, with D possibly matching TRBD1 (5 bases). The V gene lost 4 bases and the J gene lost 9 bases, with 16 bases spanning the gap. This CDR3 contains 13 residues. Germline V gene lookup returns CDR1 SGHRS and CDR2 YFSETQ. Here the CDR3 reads CASSIGHYEQAFF. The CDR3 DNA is TGCGCCAGCAGCATAGGACATTATGAGCAAGCTTTCTTT.

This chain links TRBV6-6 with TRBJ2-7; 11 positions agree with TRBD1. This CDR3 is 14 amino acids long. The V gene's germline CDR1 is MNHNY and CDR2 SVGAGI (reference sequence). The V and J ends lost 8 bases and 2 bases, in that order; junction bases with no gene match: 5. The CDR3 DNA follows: TGTGCCAGCTGGGACAGGGGGAAAACCTACGAGCAGTACTTC. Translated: CASWDRGKTYEQYF.

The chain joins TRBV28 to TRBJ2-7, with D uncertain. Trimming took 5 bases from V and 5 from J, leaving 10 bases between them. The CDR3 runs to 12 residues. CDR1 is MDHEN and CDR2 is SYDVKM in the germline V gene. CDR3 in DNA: TGTGCCAGCAGTATGGCTAGGAACGAGCAGTACTTC. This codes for CASSMARNEQYF.

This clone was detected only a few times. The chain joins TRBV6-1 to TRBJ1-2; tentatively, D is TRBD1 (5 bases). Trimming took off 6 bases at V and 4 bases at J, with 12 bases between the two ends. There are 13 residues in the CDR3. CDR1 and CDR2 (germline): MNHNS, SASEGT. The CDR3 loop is CASSLRGPYGYTF. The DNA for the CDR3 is TGTGCCAGCAGCCTTAGGGGACCCTATGGCTACACCTTC.

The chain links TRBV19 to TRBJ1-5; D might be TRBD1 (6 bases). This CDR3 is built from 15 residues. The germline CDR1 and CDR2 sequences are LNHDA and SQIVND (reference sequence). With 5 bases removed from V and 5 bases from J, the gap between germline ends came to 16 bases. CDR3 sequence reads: CASSLQGYADQPQHF. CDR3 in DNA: TGTGCCAGTAGTTTACAGGGTTATGCGGATCAGCCCCAGCATTTT.

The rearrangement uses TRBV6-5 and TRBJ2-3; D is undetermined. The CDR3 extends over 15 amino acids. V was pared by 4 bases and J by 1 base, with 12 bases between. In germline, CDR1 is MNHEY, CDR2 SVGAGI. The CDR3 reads CASSSGQPGTDTQYF. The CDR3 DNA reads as TGTGCCAGCAGTTCGGGCCAGCCAGGCACAGATACGCAGTATTTT.

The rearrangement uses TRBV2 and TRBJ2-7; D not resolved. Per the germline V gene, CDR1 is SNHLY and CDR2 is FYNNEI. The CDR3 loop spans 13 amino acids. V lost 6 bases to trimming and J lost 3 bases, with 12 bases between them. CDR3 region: CASRAGRNYEQYF. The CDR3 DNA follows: TGTGCCAGCAGGGCTGGACGGAACTACGAGCAGTACTTC.

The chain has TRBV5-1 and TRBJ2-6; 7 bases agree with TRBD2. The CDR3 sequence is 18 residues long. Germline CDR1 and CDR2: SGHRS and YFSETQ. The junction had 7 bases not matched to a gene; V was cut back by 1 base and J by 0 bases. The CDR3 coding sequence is TGCGCCAGCAGCTTGCATCTAGCGGAAAACTCTGGGGCCAACGTCCTGACTTTC. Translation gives CASSLHLAENSGANVLTF.

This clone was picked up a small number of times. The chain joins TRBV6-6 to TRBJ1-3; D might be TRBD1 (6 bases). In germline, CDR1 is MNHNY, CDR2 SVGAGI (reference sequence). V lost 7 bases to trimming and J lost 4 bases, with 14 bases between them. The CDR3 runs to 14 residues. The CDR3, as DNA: TGTGCCAGCAAACCCGGGGGCGGAGGAAACACCATATATTTT. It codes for CASKPGGGGNTIYF.

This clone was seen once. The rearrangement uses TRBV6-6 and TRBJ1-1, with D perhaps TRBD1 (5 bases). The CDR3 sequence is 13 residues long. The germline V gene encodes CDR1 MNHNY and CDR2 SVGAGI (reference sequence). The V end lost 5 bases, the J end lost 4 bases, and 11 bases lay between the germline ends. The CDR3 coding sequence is TGTGCCAGCAGTAGGCAGAGGGGCACTGAAGCTTTCTTT. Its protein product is CASSRQRGTEAFF.

CDR3 coding DNA: TGCGCCAGCAGCCACGGGACAGCGTACCAAGAGACCCAGTACTTC. Translated: CASSHGTAYQETQYF. The chain links TRBV5-1 to TRBJ2-5; the match to TRBD1 covers 7 bases. CDR1 and CDR2 from the germline V gene are SGHRS and YFSETQ. The CDR3 is made up of 15 amino acids. The ends lost 4 bases at V and 0 bases at J; junction bases unmatched: 6.

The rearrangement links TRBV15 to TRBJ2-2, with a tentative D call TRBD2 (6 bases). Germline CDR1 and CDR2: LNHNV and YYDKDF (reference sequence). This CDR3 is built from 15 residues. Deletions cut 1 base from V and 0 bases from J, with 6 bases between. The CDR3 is CATSRASANTGELFF. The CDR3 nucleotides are TGTGCCACCAGCAGAGCTAGCGCGAACACCGGGGAGCTGTTTTTT.

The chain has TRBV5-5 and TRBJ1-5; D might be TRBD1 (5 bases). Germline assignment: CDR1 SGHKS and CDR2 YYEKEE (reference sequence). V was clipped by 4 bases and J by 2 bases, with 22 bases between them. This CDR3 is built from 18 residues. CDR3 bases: TGTGCCAGCAGCCAAGGTTCCGGGGCTTTGGAGGGCAATCAGCCCCAGCATTTT. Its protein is CASSQGSGALEGNQPQHF. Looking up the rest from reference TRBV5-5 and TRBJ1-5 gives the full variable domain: DAGVTQSPTHLIKTRGQQVTLRCSPISGHKSVSWYQQVLGQGPQFIFQYYEKEERGRGNFPDRFSARQFPNYSSELNVNALLLGDSALYLCASSQGSGALEGNQPQHFGDGTRLSIL.

DNA of the CDR3: TGTGCCAGCTCACCCTATCAAGCGAACACCGGGGAGCTGTTTTTT. Its translation is CASSPYQANTGELFF. The rearrangement uses TRBV18 and TRBJ2-2; no clear D gene. V lost 3 bases to trimming and J lost 0 bases, with 8 bases between them. In germline, CDR1 is KGHSH, CDR2 LQKENI. The CDR3 contains 15 residues.

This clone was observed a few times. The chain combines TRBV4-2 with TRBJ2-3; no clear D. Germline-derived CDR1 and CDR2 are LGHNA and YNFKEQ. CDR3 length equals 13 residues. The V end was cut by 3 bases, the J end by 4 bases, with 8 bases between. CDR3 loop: CASSQGLADTQYF. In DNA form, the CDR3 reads TGTGCCAGCAGCCAGGGCCTAGCAGATACGCAGTATTTT.